The clone carrying this TCR beta chain was counted many times. Its antigen is currently unknown. The data stem from a study of response to subunit inactivated influenza vaccine. Via MiXCR, TCRdb re-called the RT-PCR reads, giving one row per CDR3 protein. The profile shows some 480,000 distinct CDR3 sequences, 9.5% to 12% of them singletons. Study results and limitations: T cells newly recruited by each seasonal influenza vaccination are few, the authors suggested.

Germline assignment: CDR1 SGHDT and CDR2 YYEEEE. The germline V and J ends were trimmed by 0 bases and 13 bases, with 16 bases remaining between them. This CDR3 has 13 residues. The source is a man between 50 and 59 years old who received an inactivated influenza vaccine. The J gene is TRBJ1-1, the V gene TRBV5-6; D uncertain. The sequencing used PBMCs from blood, collected 45 days after vaccination. DNA for the CDR3: TGTGCCAGCAGCTTGGCCGCCGGGGAGCCAATTTTCTTT. Translating it yields CASSLAAGEPIFF.